This T cell receptor (beta chain) came from a study of blood T cells in healthy people across ages. Broader study findings: Unsorted PBMC material precluded a definitive naive versus antigen-experienced comparison.

Worth noting for this clonotype: The antigen is not known.

Primed by a sample-barcoded 5' primer and a J-beta primer mix, a second PCR proceeded for roughly 7 to 12 cycles. TCRdb re-called the 5' RACE reads through MiXCR, storing one row per CDR3 protein. Among roughly 1.7 million distinct CDR3 sequences listed, about 35% were seen once. Germline assignment: CDR1 KGHSH and CDR2 LQKENI. The CDR3 extends over 12 amino acids. V lost 5 bases, J lost 4 bases, and 7 bases lay in between. The source of this sequence is a woman aged 25-40 years in good health. This rearrangement joins TRBV18 to TRBJ2-3; no clear D. Sequenced sample: blood. The CDR3: CASSTLPDTQYF. The CDR3 nucleotides are TGTGCCAGCTCAACCCTTCCAGATACGCAGTATTTT.